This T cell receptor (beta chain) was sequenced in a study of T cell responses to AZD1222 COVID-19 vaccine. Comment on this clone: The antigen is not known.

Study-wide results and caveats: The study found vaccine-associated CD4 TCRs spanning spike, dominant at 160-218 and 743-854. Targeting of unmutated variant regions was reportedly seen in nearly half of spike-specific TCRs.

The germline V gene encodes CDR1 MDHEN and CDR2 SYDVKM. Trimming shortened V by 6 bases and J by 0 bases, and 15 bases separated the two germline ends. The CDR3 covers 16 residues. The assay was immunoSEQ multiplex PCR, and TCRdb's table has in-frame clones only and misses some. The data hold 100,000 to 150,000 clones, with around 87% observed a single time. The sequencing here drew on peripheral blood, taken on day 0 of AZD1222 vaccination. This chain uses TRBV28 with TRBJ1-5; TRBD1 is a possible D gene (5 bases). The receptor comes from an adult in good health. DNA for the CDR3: TGTGCCAGCAGAGGGGCACCTGGGTTTAGCAATCAGCCCCAGCATTTT. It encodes CASRGAPGFSNQPQHF. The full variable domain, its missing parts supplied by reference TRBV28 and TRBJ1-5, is DVKVTQSSRYLVKRTGEKVFLECVQDMDHENMFWYRQDPGLGLRLIYFSYDVKMKEKGDIPEGYSVSREKKERFSLILESASTNQTSMYLCASRGAPGFSNQPQHFGDGTRLSIL.